One and the same sample provided the 15 T cell receptor beta chains below, sequenced in a study of T cell responses to AZD1222 COVID-19 vaccine. TCRdb's copy holds only in-frame clones and misses some; the assay was immunoSEQ multiplex PCR. The sample holds some 150,000 clones, 75% to 95% seen once. This specimen was peripheral blood, taken on day 0 of MenACWY control vaccination. The receptors here all came from an adult in good health.

Written as DNA, the CDR3 is TGTGCCAGCAGCCTTCAGGGCCTATCAACTAATGAAAAACTGTTTTTT. Translation: CASSLQGLSTNEKLFF. The V gene is TRBV7-9, the J gene TRBJ1-4, with a weak D call TRBD1 (5 bases). This CDR3 is 16 amino acids long. The germline V gene has CDR1 SEHNR and CDR2 FQNEAQ (reference sequence). V was shortened by 5 bases and J by 0 bases, with 13 bases between the two germline ends.

The chain links TRBV5-5 to TRBJ1-2, with a weak D call TRBD1 (6 bases). Trimming pared 3 bases from V and 8 bases from J, leaving 14 bases between. Germline-derived CDR1 and CDR2 are SGHKS and YYEKEE (reference sequence). CDR3 length equals 13 residues. This CDR3 is CASSSGGGSGYTF. CDR3 DNA sequence: TGTGCCAGCAGCTCGGGAGGGGGAAGCGGCTACACCTTC. Together with reference TRBV5-5 and TRBJ1-2, the CDR3 gives the full variable domain: DAGVTQSPTHLIKTRGQQVTLRCSPISGHKSVSWYQQVLGQGPQFIFQYYEKEERGRGNFPDRFSARQFPNYSSELNVNALLLGDSALYLCASSSGGGSGYTFGSGTRLTVV.

V gene TRBV20-1 combines with J gene TRBJ2-1; tentatively, D is TRBD2 (5 bases). The V end was cut by 3 bases, the J end by 7 bases, with 19 bases between. Germline V gene sequence: CDR1 DFQATT, CDR2 SNEGSKA (reference sequence). The CDR3 extends over 15 amino acids. The CDR3 sequence: CSASGPQVRGNEQFF. The CDR3, as DNA: TGCAGTGCTAGTGGTCCGCAGGTCCGGGGTAATGAGCAGTTCTTC.

This clone appeared once. The chain employs TRBV10-3 and TRBJ2-7; tentatively, D is TRBD1 or TRBD2 (6 bases each). There are 13 residues in the CDR3. Germline lookup yields CDR1 ENHRY and CDR2 SYGVKD. V was shortened by 9 bases and J by 6 bases, with 18 bases between the two germline ends. This chain's CDR3 is CAISGTPGVEQYF. The CDR3 DNA is TGTGCCATATCCGGGACACCGGGAGTCGAGCAGTACTTC.

The CDR3: CASSPLRTGNTEAFF. DNA of the CDR3: TGTGCCAGCAGTCCACTTCGGACGGGGAACACTGAAGCTTTCTTT. J is TRBJ1-1 and V is TRBV6-2 or TRBV6-3; D not certain. The CDR3 runs to 15 residues. Trimming removed 5 bases at V and 1 base at J, with 14 bases between. Germline lookup yields CDR1 MNHEY and CDR2 SVGEGT.

The chain joins TRBV5-5 to TRBJ1-5, with 10 bases fitting TRBD1. Germline V gene data show CDR1 as SGHKS and CDR2 as YYEKEE (reference sequence). J was trimmed by 3 bases and V by 0 bases; bases with no gene match: 3. The CDR3 sequence is 16 residues long. The CDR3 loop reads CASSLAGQGYNQPQHF. In DNA form, the CDR3 reads TGTGCCAGCAGCTTGGCGGGACAGGGGTACAATCAGCCCCAGCATTTT.

The genes are TRBV18 and TRBJ2-5; tentatively, D is TRBD1 (6 bases). CDR3 length: 14 residues. Trimming cost V 6 bases and J 5 bases, with 16 bases left between them. In germline, CDR1 is KGHSH, CDR2 LQKENI. The CDR3 sequence is CASSPGQNKETQYF. Written as DNA, the CDR3 is TGTGCCAGCTCGCCGGGACAAAATAAGGAGACCCAGTACTTC.

This clone appeared a single time. The rearrangement links TRBV30 to TRBJ2-7, with no clear D. Trimming took off 4 bases at V and 0 bases at J, with 10 bases between the two ends. The CDR3 length is 13 residues. Germline loops: CDR1 GTSNPN, CDR2 SVGIG (reference sequence). CDR3 in amino acids: CAWTYTASYEQYF. DNA for the CDR3: TGTGCCTGGACGTACACGGCCTCCTACGAGCAGTACTTC.

The CDR3 reads CASSLFGTGYEQYF. In DNA form, the CDR3 reads TGTGCCAGCAGTTTATTTGGGACAGGTTACGAGCAGTACTTC. The genes are TRBV27 and TRBJ2-7; 8 positions agree with TRBD1. This CDR3 spans 14 amino acids. Germline loops: CDR1 MNHEY, CDR2 SMNVEV (reference sequence). V lost 1 base to trimming and J lost 4 bases; unmatched junction nucleotides: 3.

This CDR3 reads CASSSTTGTTEAFF. For the CDR3, the DNA is TGTGCCAGCAGCTCGACCACAGGTACCACTGAAGCTTTCTTT. V is TRBV11-2 and J is TRBJ1-1, with TRBD1 as a possible D gene (5 bases). Germline CDR1 and CDR2: SGHAT and FQNNGV. The V end lost 4 bases, the J end lost 4 bases, and 13 bases lay between the germline ends. The CDR3 is made up of 14 amino acids.

The CDR3 sequence: CASSLSSGQNYGYTF. Written as DNA, the CDR3 is TGTGCCAGCAGTTTATCGTCCGGACAGAACTATGGCTACACCTTC. The rearrangement links TRBV27 to TRBJ1-2, with a weak D call TRBD1 (6 bases). The CDR3 totals 15 residues. Germline CDR1 and CDR2: MNHEY and SMNVEV (reference sequence). V lost 0 bases to trimming and J lost 2 bases, with 10 bases between them.

The V and J genes are TRBV9 and TRBJ1-1; tentatively, D is TRBD1 (6 bases). Per the germline V gene, CDR1 is SGDLS and CDR2 is YYNGEE. The V and J ends lost 3 bases and 3 bases respectively, with 12 bases between them. This CDR3 is 14 amino acids long. The CDR3 region has the DNA TGTGCCAGCAGCGCCGAGGGGGAATACACTGAAGCTTTCTTT. Translating it yields CASSAEGEYTEAFF. The full variable domain, in which reference TRBV9 and TRBJ1-1 provide the parts outside the CDR3, is DSGVTQTPKHLITATGQRVTLRCSPRSGDLSVYWYQQSLDQGLQFLIQYYNGEERAKGNILERFSAQQFPDLHSELNLSSLELGDSALYFCASSAEGEYTEAFFGQGTRLTVV.

The CDR3 loop is CASSGQSNQPQHF. The DNA of the CDR3 is TGTGCCAGTAGCGGACAGAGCAATCAGCCCCAGCATTTT. The chain uses TRBV19 and TRBJ1-5, with a tentative D call TRBD1 (6 bases). CDR1 and CDR2 from the germline V gene are LNHDA and SQIVND (reference sequence). V was cut by 6 bases and J by 1 base, with 7 bases left in between. The CDR3 covers 13 residues. The entire variable domain, with the rest obtained from reference TRBV19 and TRBJ1-5, is as follows: DGGITQSPKYLFRKEGQNVTLSCEQNLNHDAMYWYRQDPGQGLRLIYYSQIVNDFQKGDIAEGYSVSREKKESFPLTVTSAQKNPTAFYLCASSGQSNQPQHFGDGTRLSIL.

This rearrangement joins TRBV18 to TRBJ1-1, with 12 positions matching TRBD1. The V segment lost 5 bases and the J segment 5 bases; nucleotides outside the gene matches: 6. CDR1 is KGHSH and CDR2 is LQKENI in the germline V gene. The CDR3 totals 15 residues. The CDR3 DNA follows: TGTGCCAGCTCAGAAGGGACAGGGGGCGGAACTGAAGCTTTCTTT. Its translation is CASSEGTGGGTEAFF.

This sequence joins TRBV5-6 and TRBJ2-5; D not resolved. Germline CDR1 and CDR2: SGHDT and YYEEEE. V lost 4 bases and J 5 bases, leaving 18 bases between the germline ends. The CDR3 runs to 15 residues. The CDR3 protein is CASSRIHGKGETQYF. CDR3 nucleotides: TGTGCCAGCAGCCGGATTCATGGGAAGGGCGAGACCCAGTACTTC.